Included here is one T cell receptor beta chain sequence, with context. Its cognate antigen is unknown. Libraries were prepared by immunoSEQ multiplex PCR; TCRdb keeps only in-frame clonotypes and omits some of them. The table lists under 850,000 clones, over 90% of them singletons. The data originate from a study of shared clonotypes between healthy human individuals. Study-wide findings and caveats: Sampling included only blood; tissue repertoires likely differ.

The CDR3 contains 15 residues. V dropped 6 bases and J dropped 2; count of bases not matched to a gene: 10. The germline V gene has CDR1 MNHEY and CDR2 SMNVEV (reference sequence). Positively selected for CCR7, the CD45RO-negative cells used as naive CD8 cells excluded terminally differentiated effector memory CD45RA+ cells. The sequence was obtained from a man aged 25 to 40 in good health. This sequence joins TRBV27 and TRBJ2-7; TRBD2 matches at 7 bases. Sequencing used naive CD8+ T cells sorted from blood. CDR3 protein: CASSPGTTPTYEQYF. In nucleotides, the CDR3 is TGTGCCAGCAGCCCGGGGACTACCCCCACCTACGAGCAGTACTTC.